A single sample is the source of the 32 T cell receptor beta chains below, sequenced in a study of molecular identifiers for immune sequencing clone quantification (dated by TCRdb to the late 2010s). Receptors were amplified or captured by PCR. The data were produced on a NextSeq 500. Starting from the raw public reads, TCRdb applied fastp trimming at Q25, assembled clones with MiXCR and retained in-frame beta chains. Every CDR3 protein is listed once, alongside the most common genes and DNA of its rows. For this sample the table gives approximately 680,000 distinct CDR3 sequences, of which 25% were detected only once. Together, the top ten hold about 0.81% of the sample. Sequencing input: naive CD8+ T cells from blood, with Jurkat cell RNA spiked in. The meaning of the sample's cell subset or site label: FACS-sorted CD8+CD4-CCR7+CD45RA+ naive T cells. The source is a human donor in good health. Some libraries in this study had Jurkat cell RNA spiked in.

The chain uses TRBV20-1 and TRBJ2-1, with TRBD2 matching over 7 bases. Germline-derived CDR1 and CDR2 are DFQATT and SNEGSKA (reference sequence). The junction had 20 bases not matched to a gene; V was cut back by 0 bases and J by 12 bases. The CDR3 extends over 17 amino acids. CDR3 nucleotides: TGCAGTGCTAGAGATACGGCCGATAGGACTAGTGCGCTTGGGCAGTTCTTC. Encoded protein: CSARDTADRTSALGQFF.

As regards this clonotype: This may be a read error, as it is one base from a much larger clone. The chain is built from TRBV6-1 and TRBJ1-5; D is perhaps TRBD1 (5 bases). The CDR3 sequence is 19 residues long. CDR1 MNHNS and CDR2 SASEGT come from the germline V gene. CDR3 in amino acids: CASSEPGLSTLRMHQPQRF. The CDR3 DNA reads TGTGCCAGCAGTGAACCGGGACTGTCTACGCTTAGGATGCATCAGCCCCAGCGTTTT.

This clonotype was found many times. The genes are TRBV20-1 and TRBJ2-7; D is unclear. The CDR3 totals 12 residues. CDR1 is DFQATT and CDR2 is SNEGSKA in the germline V gene (reference sequence). V lost 3 bases, J lost 2 bases, and 8 bases lay in between. CDR3 bases: TGCAGTGCTAGGTCTCGGCCCTACGAGCAGTACTTC. Protein: CSARSRPYEQYF.

The chain combines TRBV27 with TRBJ1-4, with no clear D. The V gene's germline CDR1 is MNHEY and CDR2 SMNVEV (reference sequence). The CDR3 spans 14 residues. V gave up 7 bases and J gave up 3 bases, with 12 bases separating them. The CDR3 DNA reads as TGTGCCAGCAAGTGGGCAGCTGCTAATGAAAAACTGTTTTTT. As protein: CASKWAAANEKLFF.

Comment on this clonotype: One end of the junction does not line up with germline, which may come from a read error. This chain joins TRBV6-2 or TRBV6-3 and TRBJ1-1; D is uncertain. The CDR3 is 14 amino acids. Germline V gene sequence: CDR1 MNHEY, CDR2 SVGEGT. The CDR3 here is CAGSYGGVRTEAFF. CDR3 in DNA: TGTGCCGGCAGTTACGGAGGTGTGCGCACTGAAGCTTTCTTT.

The chain is built from TRBV27 and TRBJ2-7; 9 nucleotides line up with TRBD2. This CDR3 is 15 amino acids long. V lost 7 bases, J lost 4 bases, and 11 bases stayed unmatched. Per germline, CDR1 MNHEY and CDR2 SMNVEV (reference sequence). CDR3 amino acids: CASNQAGGAIYEQYF. The CDR3 DNA is TGTGCCAGCAATCAAGCGGGAGGAGCCATTTACGAGCAGTACTTC.

The genes are TRBV5-8 and TRBJ1-1; D is unclear. Trimming left V 1 base short and J 1 base short, with 5 bases between. The length of the CDR3 is 13 residues. CDR1 and CDR2 from the germline V gene are SGHTS and YDEGEE. CDR3 loop: CASSLQQNTEAFF. In DNA, the CDR3 is TGTGCCAGCAGCTTGCAACAGAACACTGAAGCTTTCTTT. The variable domain in full, completed from reference TRBV5-8 and TRBJ1-1, reads EAGVTQSPTHLIKTRGQQATLRCSPISGHTSVYWYQQALGLGLQFLLWYDEGEERNRGNFPPRFSGRQFPNYSSELNVNALELEDSALYLCASSLQQNTEAFFGQGTRLTVV.

This clonotype was detected many times. The chain uses TRBV9 and TRBJ2-2; no reliable D call. Trimming took off 0 bases at V and 6 bases at J, with 6 bases between the two ends. Per germline, CDR1 SGDLS and CDR2 YYNGEE. The CDR3 has 13 amino acids. The DNA of the CDR3 is TGTGCCAGCAGCGTAGGAGGATCCGGGGAGCTGTTTTTT. Encoded protein: CASSVGGSGELFF.

This clonotype was seen ten or more times. The rearrangement links TRBV12-3 or TRBV12-4 to TRBJ2-7; D may correspond to TRBD1 or TRBD2 (5 bases each). The CDR3 has 12 amino acids. Trimming removed 6 bases from V and 6 bases from J, with 12 bases in between. The CDR3 reads CASSPGTPEQYF. CDR3 bases: TGTGCCAGCAGCCCCGGGACCCCCGAGCAGTACTTC.

A word on this clonotype: A much larger clonotype is one base distant, so this may be a read error. No conserved phenylalanine or tryptophan ends this CDR3, so it is likely a read error. This chain links TRBV27 with TRBJ1-6; 7 bases are a match to TRBD1. This CDR3 region has 14 residues. From germline, CDR1 is MNHEY and CDR2 SMNVEV (reference sequence). The ends lost 4 bases at V and 7 bases at J; junction bases unmatched: 4. The CDR3 reads CASSSRGLNSPLHS. The DNA of the CDR3 is TGTGCCAGCAGTTCAAGGGGGCTGAATTCACCCCTCCACTCT.

The chain carries TRBV7-9 and TRBJ2-7; 7 positions agree with TRBD1. This CDR3 contains 13 residues. V dropped 2 bases and J dropped 6; count of bases not matched to a gene: 4. CDR1 and CDR2 from the germline V gene are SEHNR and FQNEAQ (reference sequence). This CDR3 reads CASSLHTGVEQYF. The CDR3 DNA is TGTGCCAGCAGCTTACACACAGGGGTCGAGCAGTACTTC.

In this sample, this clonotype turned up once. V and J are TRBV28 and TRBJ2-3; D may be TRBD1 or TRBD2 (6 bases each). The CDR3 is 14 amino acids. Germline V gene sequence: CDR1 MDHEN, CDR2 SYDVKM. Trimming took 5 bases from V and 5 from J, leaving 14 bases between them. CDR3 DNA: TGTGCCAGCAGTCTCAGGGGACTCAGAGATACGCAGTATTTT. Its translation: CASSLRGLRDTQYF.

This clonotype was counted at least ten times. The chain uses TRBV5-1 and TRBJ1-1; TRBD1 matches 11 bases. Germline CDR1 is SGHRS and CDR2 is YFSETQ. This CDR3 contains 14 residues. With V trimmed by 3 bases and J by 3 bases, 1 base remained unmatched. CDR3 nucleotide sequence: TGCGCCAGCAGCTGGACAGGGGGCTACACTGAAGCTTTCTTT. Protein sequence: CASSWTGGYTEAFF.

This rearrangement joins TRBV19 to TRBJ1-5; 7 nucleotides agree with TRBD1. The CDR3 spans 16 residues. Trimming removed 3 bases from V and 3 bases from J; junction bases left unmatched: 8. CDR1 is LNHDA and CDR2 is SQIVND in the germline V gene (reference sequence). The CDR3 here is CASSMSGQAFNQPQHF. The DNA of the CDR3 is TGTGCCAGTAGTATGAGTGGACAGGCCTTCAATCAGCCCCAGCATTTT.

The V and J genes are TRBV20-1 and TRBJ1-4; D may be TRBD1 (6 bases). The CDR3 sequence is 13 residues long. From germline, CDR1 is DFQATT and CDR2 SNEGSKA (reference sequence). Trimming stripped 3 bases from V and 4 bases from J, with 9 bases between. The CDR3 region has the DNA TGCAGTGCTAGGGACAGTTATAATGAAAAACTGTTTTTT. This gives the protein CSARDSYNEKLFF.

For this clonotype: Since a much larger clone is just one base distant, this may be a read error. The chain uses TRBV4-1 and TRBJ2-1, with unresolved D. The CDR3 runs 13 residues. V was shortened by 6 bases and J by 7 bases, with 13 bases between the two germline ends. Germline CDR1 is MGHRA and CDR2 is YSYEKL. The CDR3 reads CASSRGVLNEQFF. CDR3 coding DNA: TGCGCCAGCAGTCGTGGGGTGTTGAATGAGCAGTTCTTC.

Of note for this clonotype: A single base separates this from a much larger clone, so it may be a read error. This chain joins TRBV15 and TRBJ2-2; D possibly matches TRBD1 or TRBD2 (5 bases each). Germline V lookup: CDR1 LNHNV, CDR2 YYDKDF (reference sequence). The V end was cut by 0 bases, the J end by 3 bases, with 20 bases between. This CDR3 has 19 amino acids. CDR3 nucleotides: TGTGCCACCAGCAGAGAGGGGACCTACCCCCTTAGGGACACCGGGGAGCTGTTTTTT. This translates into CATSREGTYPLRDTGELFF. Complete variable domain (other parts from reference TRBV15 and TRBJ2-2): DAMVIQNPRYQVTQFGKPVTLSCSQTLNHNVMYWYQQKSSQAPKLLFHYYDKDFNNEADTPDNFQSRRPNTSFCFLDIRSPGLGDTAMYLCATSREGTYPLRDTGELFFGEGSRLTVL.

Note on this clonotype: Its ends do not fully match the called genes, so a read error is possible. The chain has TRBV7-9 and TRBJ2-7, with D unclear. The germline gives CDR1 SEHNR, CDR2 FQNEAQ (reference sequence). This CDR3 comprises 13 residues. CDR3 residues: CAGSHGTSYEQYF. DNA of the CDR3: TGTGCCGGCAGCCACGGAACCTCCTACGAGCAGTACTTC.

At least ten counts were recorded for this clonotype. V is TRBV3-1 and J is TRBJ2-7; no definite D call. Trimming took 1 base from V and 2 from J, leaving 9 bases between them. CDR1 is LGHDT, CDR2 YNNKEL, per germline (reference sequence). The CDR3 totals 14 residues. CDR3 loop: CASSQGERTYEQYF. The CDR3 nucleotides are TGTGCCAGCAGCCAAGGGGAAAGGACCTACGAGCAGTACTTC.

For this clonotype: A much larger clone lies one base from this, so it may be a read error. This chain uses TRBV11-2 with TRBJ2-5; no firm D call. This CDR3 contains 15 residues. In germline, CDR1 is SGHAT, CDR2 FQNNGV. This CDR3 is CASSLGYTAQETPYF. As DNA, the CDR3 is TGTGCCAGCAGCTTAGGGTACACAGCCCAAGAGACCCCGTACTTC. Combining the CDR3 with reference TRBV11-2 and TRBJ2-5 gives the whole variable domain EAGVAQSPRYKIIEKRQSVAFWCNPISGHATLYWYQQILGQGPKLLIQFQNNGVVDDSQLPKDRFSAERLKGVDSTLKIQPAKLEDSAVYLCASSLGYTAQETPYFGPGTRLLVL.

This clonotype was recorded many times. The chain joins TRBV11-2 to TRBJ2-5, with no clear D. The CDR3 sequence is 14 residues long. V lost 2 bases to trimming and J lost 5 bases, with 12 bases between them. Germline lookup yields CDR1 SGHAT and CDR2 FQNNGV. CDR3 nucleotide sequence: TGTGCCAGCAGCTTAATAGCCGGTTCCGAGACCCAGTACTTC. Its translation is CASSLIAGSETQYF.

This chain uses TRBV7-9 with TRBJ1-1; D is undetermined. Trimming took 2 bases from V and 6 from J, leaving 13 bases between them. The CDR3 contains 14 residues. Germline CDR1 and CDR2: SEHNR and FQNEAQ (reference sequence). In nucleotides, the CDR3 is TGTGCCAGCAGCTTAATTTTAGGGCAACCTGAAGCTTTCTTT. It specifies CASSLILGQPEAFF.

The rearrangement links TRBV18 to TRBJ1-1; 9 bases are shared with TRBD1. Losses at the gene ends were 6 bases for V and 0 bases for J; bases not matched to a gene: 14. The germline V gene encodes CDR1 KGHSH and CDR2 LQKENI. The CDR3 consists of 18 residues. CDR3 amino acids: CASSPRPGTGPLNTEAFF. CDR3 coding DNA: TGTGCCAGCTCGCCTCGGCCCGGGACAGGGCCTTTGAACACTGAAGCTTTCTTT. The full variable domain, in which reference TRBV18 and TRBJ1-1 provide the parts outside the CDR3, is NAGVMQNPRHLVRRRGQEARLRCSPMKGHSHVYWYRQLPEEGLKFMVYLQKENIIDESGMPKERFSAEFPKEGPSILRIQQVVRGDSAAYFCASSPRPGTGPLNTEAFFGQGTRLTVV.

The rearrangement links TRBV2 to TRBJ2-5, with TRBD2 identical over 8 bases. The CDR3 spans 14 residues. Germline trimming cut 7 bases from V and 5 bases from J; bases unmatched to any gene: 9. Germline-derived CDR1 and CDR2 are SNHLY and FYNNEI. The CDR3 region has the DNA TGTGCCAGCAACGGACTAGCCTCGTGGGAGACCCAGTACTTC. Translation: CASNGLASWETQYF.

A note on this clonotype: A much larger clone lies a single base off, so this may be a read error. Lacking the conserved final phenylalanine or tryptophan, this CDR3 likely reflects a read error. The CDR3 nucleotides are TGTGCCAGCAGTTACTCGACAGGGGGACACGAAGCTTTCTGT. Its translation: CASSYSTGGHEAFC. The chain uses TRBV6-5 and TRBJ1-1, with TRBD1 identical over 9 bases. The CDR3 spans 14 residues. Germline V gene sequence: CDR1 MNHEY, CDR2 SVGAGI. V lost 0 bases, J lost 8 bases, and 4 bases stayed unmatched.

About this clonotype itself: This may be a read error: a much more frequent sequence differs by one nucleotide. Because the CDR3 is missing its conserved closing phenylalanine or tryptophan, this is likely a read error. The chain recombines TRBV6-1 with TRBJ2-7; maybe TRBD1 (6 bases). Germline CDR1 MNHNS, CDR2 SASEGT. This CDR3 has 13 amino acids. The V end lost 6 bases, the J end lost 2 bases, and 11 bases lay between the germline ends. As DNA, the CDR3 is TGTGCCAGCAGAGACGCAGGGGCCTACGAGCAGTACTAC. It specifies CASRDAGAYEQYY.

The rearrangement uses TRBV27 and TRBJ1-1; a weak D match, TRBD1 (6 bases). Germline lookup yields CDR1 MNHEY and CDR2 SMNVEV (reference sequence). V gave up 7 bases and J gave up 0 bases, with 18 bases separating them. The CDR3 runs 16 residues. This CDR3 is CASNPTPGQMNTEAFF. The CDR3 region has the DNA TGTGCCAGCAATCCCACCCCGGGACAAATGAACACTGAAGCTTTCTTT.

The rearrangement links TRBV5-1 to TRBJ2-7; D may match TRBD1 or TRBD2 (5 bases each). V dropped 0 bases and J dropped 4 bases, with 11 bases sitting between them. CDR1 is SGHRS, CDR2 YFSETQ, per germline. The CDR3 has 14 amino acids. In DNA form, the CDR3 reads TGCGCCAGCAGCTTGGGACAGTGGGAGTACGAGCAGTACTTC. Protein: CASSLGQWEYEQYF.

This clonotype was counted ten times or more. This chain connects TRBV4-3 to TRBJ2-7, with TRBD2 matching 7 bases. Germline lookup yields CDR1 LGHNA and CDR2 YSLEER. J gave up 4 bases and V 3 bases, and 21 bases lay outside the gene matches. This CDR3 spans 19 amino acids. CDR3 nucleotides: TGCGCCAGCAGCCAGCATGCAGCGGGGAGAAATTTAGGGGATTACGAGCAGTACTTC. Translated: CASSQHAAGRNLGDYEQYF.

The chain links TRBV12-3 or TRBV12-4 to TRBJ1-2, with D uncertain. Trimming left V 2 bases short and J 0 bases short, with 7 bases between. The CDR3 spans 14 residues. CDR3 coding DNA: TGTGCCAGCAGTTTACAACTGGCTAACTATGGCTACACCTTC. It yields the protein CASSLQLANYGYTF.

This clonotype was seen only a few times. This chain links TRBV28 with TRBJ2-7, with D possibly being TRBD1 (6 bases). Trimming removed 3 bases from V and 2 bases from J, with 14 bases in between. Germline V lookup: CDR1 MDHEN, CDR2 SYDVKM. This CDR3 is 15 amino acids long. CDR3 loop: CASSFSGTTAYEQYF. CDR3 nucleotides: TGTGCCAGCAGTTTCTCCGGGACAACAGCCTACGAGCAGTACTTC.

Turning to this clonotype: Since a much larger clone is just one base distant, this may be a read error. The chain recombines TRBV6-6 with TRBJ2-2, with D uncertain. CDR3 length: 13 residues. Germline loops: CDR1 MNHNY, CDR2 SVGAGI (reference sequence). V lost 5 bases to trimming and J lost 6 bases, with 10 bases between them. CDR3: CASSTVDAGELFF. The CDR3, as DNA: TGTGCCAGCAGTACGGTAGACGCCGGGGAGCTGTTTTTT.